One sample yielded the 28 T cell receptor beta chains listed below, sequenced in a study of Ad26.COV2.S vaccination and SARS-CoV-2 variants (dated by TCRdb to the early 2020s). In the paper's terms, the treatment or condition label means: around 19 received Ad26.COV2.S at low or high dose, single or two shots; five or six received placebo; per-sample allocation not given. Repertoires of vaccine and placebo recipients were sequenced from samples collected on day 63 after the first injection. The receptor library was made with the immunoSEQ multiplex PCR assay. This is the immuneACCESS table as TCRdb keeps it, with only in-frame sequences that have V and J called. A part of the clones is gone; compared with another copy, unresolved V genes explain less than half, and the rest is unexplained. A total of about 350,000 clones appear in this sample, 80% to 90% of them only once. About 5% of the sample comes from the top ten.

The sample here was peripheral blood, taken in a trial of Ad26.COV2.S vaccine versus placebo. The source is a person between 18 and 60 years old who received the Ad26.COV2.S COVID-19 vaccine or a placebo.

The chain carries TRBV7-8 and TRBJ2-7, with 7 bases matching TRBD1. V shed 1 base and J 3 bases; nucleotides not matched to a gene: 3. CDR1 and CDR2 from the germline V gene are SGHVS and FQNEAQ. The CDR3 has 14 residues. The CDR3, as DNA: TGTGCCAGCAGCTTAGTCGGGACAGACTACGAGCAGTACTTC. Translation: CASSLVGTDYEQYF.

In nucleotides, the CDR3 is TGTGCCAGCAGTTATCTTCCAGGGTCGTACCAAGAGACCCAGTACTTC. Protein: CASSYLPGSYQETQYF. The rearrangement uses TRBV6-2 or TRBV6-3 and TRBJ2-5; a weak D match, TRBD1 (5 bases). V lost 3 bases and J 0 bases, leaving 14 bases between the germline ends. CDR3 length: 16 residues. Germline V lookup: CDR1 MNHEY, CDR2 SVGEGT.

A note on this clone: Other DNA sequences in the same sample also yield this CDR3. This chain joins TRBV30 and TRBJ1-6; the match to TRBD1 covers 7 bases. This CDR3 has 14 amino acids. V lost 1 base, J lost 7 bases, and 4 bases stayed unmatched. Germline-derived CDR1 and CDR2 are GTSNPN and SVGIG (reference sequence). In DNA form, the CDR3 reads TGTGCCTGGAGTGCCGGACAGGACAATTCACCCCTCCACTTT. It specifies CAWSAGQDNSPLHF.

J is TRBJ2-1 and V is TRBV18, with D hard to call. The CDR3 has 15 amino acids. In germline, CDR1 is KGHSH, CDR2 LQKENI. Trimming removed 2 bases at V and 0 bases at J, with 8 bases between. CDR3 nucleotide sequence: TGTGCCAGCTCACCAGATAGGAGCTCCTACAATGAGCAGTTCTTC. Protein sequence: CASSPDRSSYNEQFF. Using reference TRBV18 and TRBJ2-1 for the parts outside the CDR3, the full variable domain is NAGVMQNPRHLVRRRGQEARLRCSPMKGHSHVYWYRQLPEEGLKFMVYLQKENIIDESGMPKERFSAEFPKEGPSILRIQQVVRGDSAAYFCASSPDRSSYNEQFFGPGTRLTVL.

This clone was counted only a few times. The gene calls are TRBV29-1 and TRBJ2-7; possible D gene TRBD1, 5 bases. This CDR3 comprises 12 residues. V lost 6 bases and J 1 base, leaving 10 bases between the germline ends. Germline V lookup: CDR1 SQVTM, CDR2 ANQGSEA. The CDR3 protein is CSVATASYEQYF. CDR3 sequence (DNA): TGCAGCGTAGCGACAGCATCCTACGAGCAGTACTTC.

This clone was picked up one time. The CDR3 here is CASSLAGRAGANVLTF. The CDR3 coding sequence is TGCGCCAGCAGCTTGGCGGGGAGGGCTGGGGCCAACGTCCTGACTTTC. The chain is built from TRBV5-1 and TRBJ2-6, with 7 nucleotides matching TRBD2. This CDR3 region has 16 residues. V was clipped by 0 bases and J by 2 bases; unmatched bases: 2. Germline-derived CDR1 and CDR2 are SGHRS and YFSETQ.

The J gene is TRBJ2-2, the V gene TRBV6-6; tentative D call: TRBD2 (6 bases). The CDR3 is made up of 14 amino acids. Germline CDR1 MNHNY, CDR2 SVGAGI (reference sequence). The V gene lost 6 bases and the J gene lost 1 base, with 9 bases spanning the gap. CDR3 bases: TGTGCCAGCAGCCGGGACTTGAACACCGGGGAGCTGTTTTTT. Amino acids: CASSRDLNTGELFF.

This clone was detected once. The chain employs TRBV5-6 and TRBJ1-1, with 10 positions matching TRBD1. V shed 4 bases, J shed 8 bases, and the junction held 2 bases outside the gene matches. This CDR3 has 12 amino acids. Per germline, CDR1 SGHDT and CDR2 YYEEEE. The CDR3 loop reads CASSPGQGEAFF. For the CDR3, the DNA is TGTGCCAGCAGCCCGGGACAGGGGGAAGCTTTCTTT.

The CDR3 nucleotides are TGTGCCAGCATTCAGTCAGGGGGAGTCGTAGATACGCAGTATTTT. Protein product: CASIQSGGVVDTQYF. This rearrangement joins TRBV28 to TRBJ2-3, with TRBD1 matching 7 bases. Germline V gene data show CDR1 as MDHEN and CDR2 as SYDVKM. CDR3 length: 15 residues. V gave up 7 bases and J gave up 5 bases; unmatched junction bases: 12.

J is TRBJ2-5 and V is TRBV7-3; the D is unclear. This CDR3 has 16 residues. With 0 bases removed from V and 2 bases from J, the gap between germline ends came to 13 bases. Looked up from germline, CDR1 is SGHTA and CDR2 is FQGTGA. Written as DNA, the CDR3 is TGTGCCAGCAGCTTAACGGGTCGGGTACCACAAGAGACCCAGTACTTC. This sequence encodes CASSLTGRVPQETQYF.

This clone was counted once. This sequence joins TRBV19 and TRBJ2-7, with D possibly being TRBD1 (5 bases). Trimming cost V 5 bases and J 3 bases, with 17 bases left between them. The germline V gene encodes CDR1 LNHDA and CDR2 SQIVND (reference sequence). The CDR3 is 15 amino acids. This chain's CDR3 is CASSAHTGHRYEQYF. Here the CDR3 DNA reads TGTGCCAGTAGTGCCCACACAGGACATCGCTACGAGCAGTACTTC.

The rearrangement links TRBV3-1 (or the pseudogene TRBV3-2) to TRBJ2-1, with TRBD1 as a possible D gene (6 bases). V was shortened by 6 bases and J by 6 bases, with 9 bases between the two germline ends. The CDR3 is 12 residues long. Germline CDR1 is LGHDT and CDR2 is YNNKEL (reference sequence). CDR3 protein: CASRGQSNEQFF. CDR3 DNA sequence: TGTGCCAGCAGAGGACAGAGCAATGAGCAGTTCTTC.

This chain links TRBV6-5 with TRBJ1-5; D is unclear. Trimming pared 5 bases from V and 0 bases from J, leaving 8 bases between. CDR3 length: 14 amino acids. The germline V gene has CDR1 MNHEY and CDR2 SVGAGI. The DNA of the CDR3 is TGTGCCAGCAGTACAGCCAATAGCAATCAGCCCCAGCATTTT. Amino acids: CASSTANSNQPQHF.

J is TRBJ2-1 and V is TRBV5-8; 8 positions match TRBD1. CDR1 SGHTS and CDR2 YDEGEE come from the germline V gene. The V and J ends lost 4 bases and 8 bases, in that order; junction bases with no gene match: 5. The CDR3 totals 13 residues. As DNA, the CDR3 is TGTGCCAGCAGCCTACAGGGGGGTGATGAGCAGTTCTTC. Translating gives CASSLQGGDEQFF.

The chain is built from TRBV12-3 or TRBV12-4 and TRBJ2-1; 9 bases are shared with TRBD1. Germline trimming cut 6 bases from V and 8 bases from J; bases unmatched to any gene: 5. This CDR3 is built from 13 residues. CDR3 DNA: TGTGCCAGCAGCGTGGGACAGGGCGATGAGCAGTTCTTC. Protein sequence: CASSVGQGDEQFF.

The chain is built from TRBV5-1 and TRBJ2-5; D is undetermined. The ends were cut back, 1 base at V and 11 bases at J, with 15 bases in the middle. Germline CDR1 SGHRS, CDR2 YFSETQ. There are 13 residues in the CDR3. The CDR3 loop reads CASSLNFGSFQYF. CDR3 sequence (DNA): TGCGCCAGCAGCTTGAATTTTGGGTCCTTTCAGTACTTC.

This chain links TRBV7-2 with TRBJ1-4; D uncertain. From germline, CDR1 is SGHTA and CDR2 FQGNSA. Trimming stripped 5 bases from V and 3 bases from J, with 16 bases between. This CDR3 is 16 amino acids long. The CDR3 spells CASSPSGSLANEKLFF. DNA of the CDR3: TGTGCCAGCAGCCCCTCGGGGAGCCTGGCTAATGAAAAACTGTTTTTT. Full variable domain (missing parts from reference TRBV7-2 and TRBJ1-4): GAGVSQSPSNKVTEKGKDVELRCDPISGHTALYWYRQSLGQGLEFLIYFQGNSAPDKSGLPSDRFSAERTGGSVSTLTIQRTQQEDSAVYLCASSPSGSLANEKLFFGSGTQLSVL.

This clone was seen a handful of times. J is TRBJ1-1 and V is TRBV11-2; no reliable D call. The germline V gene has CDR1 SGHAT and CDR2 FQNNGV. V was clipped by 5 bases and J by 6 bases, with 19 bases between them. This CDR3 spans 15 amino acids. The CDR3 here is CASSPFGPGAAEAFF. CDR3 in DNA: TGTGCCAGCAGCCCTTTTGGACCGGGCGCCGCTGAAGCTTTCTTT. The full variable domain, rest sourced from reference TRBV11-2 and TRBJ1-1, is EAGVAQSPRYKIIEKRQSVAFWCNPISGHATLYWYQQILGQGPKLLIQFQNNGVVDDSQLPKDRFSAERLKGVDSTLKIQPAKLEDSAVYLCASSPFGPGAAEAFFGQGTRLTVV.

This clone occurred once. Here the CDR3 reads CASSLETSPTEAFF. The CDR3 DNA follows: TGTGCCAGCAGTTTGGAGACTTCGCCCACTGAAGCTTTCTTT. This rearrangement joins TRBV28 to TRBJ1-1; D unresolved. The CDR3 is made up of 14 amino acids. With 3 bases removed from V and 4 bases from J, the gap between germline ends came to 12 bases. Germline V gene sequence: CDR1 MDHEN, CDR2 SYDVKM. Complete variable domain (other parts from reference TRBV28 and TRBJ1-1): DVKVTQSSRYLVKRTGEKVFLECVQDMDHENMFWYRQDPGLGLRLIYFSYDVKMKEKGDIPEGYSVSREKKERFSLILESASTNQTSMYLCASSLETSPTEAFFGQGTRLTVV.

The chain carries TRBV27 and TRBJ2-4; TRBD2 might be the D (6 bases). V was pared by 7 bases and J by 0 bases, with 19 bases between. The CDR3 runs to 17 residues. Germline loops: CDR1 MNHEY, CDR2 SMNVEV (reference sequence). CDR3: CASMHWDSQSAKNIQYF. The CDR3 DNA is TGTGCCAGCATGCACTGGGACTCGCAATCAGCCAAAAACATTCAGTACTTC.

The chain uses TRBV6-9 and TRBJ1-1; a possible D gene is TRBD1 (5 bases). V was shortened by 7 bases and J by 3 bases, with 12 bases between the two germline ends. This CDR3 spans 13 amino acids. Germline lookup yields CDR1 MNHGY and CDR2 SVAAGI. The CDR3 is CASTGDWDTEAFF. In nucleotides, the CDR3 is TGTGCCAGCACGGGGGATTGGGACACTGAAGCTTTCTTT.

The rearrangement joins TRBV18 to TRBJ1-5; D unclear. Between the trimmed V and J ends, which lost 2 bases and 3 bases, there was a span of 5 bases. The CDR3 runs 13 residues. In germline, CDR1 is KGHSH, CDR2 LQKENI. The CDR3 nucleotides read TGTGCCAGCTCACCAGGCAACAATCAGCCCCAGCATTTT. It encodes CASSPGNNQPQHF.

The chain employs TRBV4-2 and TRBJ2-2; no clear D. The CDR3 extends over 11 amino acids. Germline CDR1 is LGHNA and CDR2 is YNFKEQ. The V gene lost 0 bases and the J gene lost 9 bases, with 2 bases spanning the gap. The CDR3 protein is CASSQDRELFF. The CDR3 DNA reads TGTGCCAGCAGCCAAGACCGGGAGCTGTTTTTT.

The gene calls are TRBV7-8 and TRBJ1-6; D gene uncertain. Germline V gene lookup returns CDR1 SGHVS and CDR2 FQNEAQ. The ends were cut back, 0 bases at V and 8 bases at J, with 5 bases in the middle. The CDR3 is made up of 13 amino acids. This CDR3 is CASSLAPDSPLHF. CDR3 nucleotide sequence: TGTGCCAGCAGCTTAGCCCCGGATTCACCCCTCCACTTT.

J is TRBJ1-3 and V is TRBV19, with a weak D call TRBD1 (5 bases). V was cut by 3 bases and J by 4 bases, with 13 bases left in between. This CDR3 is built from 15 residues. Looked up from germline, CDR1 is LNHDA and CDR2 is SQIVND (reference sequence). CDR3 sequence (DNA): TGTGCCAGTAGTATGGGCCAGGGTAAAGGAAACACCATATATTTT. Its protein product is CASSMGQGKGNTIYF.

The count of this clone is one. The rearrangement joins TRBV5-1 to TRBJ2-2; possible D gene TRBD2, 6 bases. Trimming left V 5 bases short and J 5 bases short, with 19 bases between. The V gene's germline CDR1 is SGHRS and CDR2 YFSETQ. The CDR3 loop spans 16 amino acids. The CDR3 loop reads CASRQGLTVETGELFF. For the CDR3, the DNA is TGCGCCAGCAGGCAGGGACTTACCGTGGAGACCGGGGAGCTGTTTTTT. The complete variable domain, with remaining parts taken from reference TRBV5-1 and TRBJ2-2, reads KAGVTQTPRYLIKTRGQQVTLSCSPISGHRSVSWYQQTPGQGLQFLFEYFSETQRNKGNFPGRFSGRQFSNSRSEMNVSTLELGDSALYLCASRQGLTVETGELFFGEGSRLTVL.

The rearrangement joins TRBV28 to TRBJ2-7; 7 bases are a match to TRBD1. This CDR3 comprises 15 residues. Germline V gene sequence: CDR1 MDHEN, CDR2 SYDVKM. V trimming: 8 bases; J trimming: 0 bases; junction bases outside the gene matches: 10. The DNA of the CDR3 is TGTGCCAGCTTACGTTCCGACAGGGCCTCCTACGAGCAGTACTTC. This sequence encodes CASLRSDRASYEQYF.

CDR3 in DNA: TGTGCCATCAGTGAGTCGGGGACAGGCCGCAATCAGCCCCAGCATTTT. This codes for CAISESGTGRNQPQHF. The rearrangement uses TRBV10-3 and TRBJ1-5; 8 bases agree with TRBD1. Per the germline V gene, CDR1 is ENHRY and CDR2 is SYGVKD. J lost 2 bases, V lost 0 bases, and 3 bases had no gene match. The CDR3 loop spans 16 amino acids.